One TCR beta chain is described in this entry. The target antigen is unknown. This sample is part of a study of CD8 T cells in Susac syndrome. Points from the study as a whole: Acknowledgment was made by the study that its TCR sequencing and HLA analysis involved a relatively small number of individuals.

V was shortened by 1 base and J by 6 bases, with 14 bases between the two germline ends. The length of the CDR3 is 15 residues. CDR1 is LGHDT and CDR2 is YNNKEL in the germline V gene (reference sequence). Sequencing of TCR beta was performed on blood CD8+ and CD4+ T cells. TEMRA cells were FACS-enriched, unlike CD8+ and CD4+ T cells, which were negatively isolated. With random hexamers, reverse transcription was performed on roughly 0.45 to 1 ug of RNA. A multiplex approach, immunoSEQ multiplex PCR, amplified TCR beta CDR3 across 54 Vbeta and 13 Jbeta. MiXCR, run by TCRdb on the immunoSEQ multiplex PCR reads, gives a single entry per CDR3 protein. Of some 300,000 distinct CDR3 sequences detected, approximately 85% appear once; the ten largest clones hold approximately 0.11%.

The sequenced sample was CD8+ T cells from PBMCs. The sequence was collected from a human donor with multiple sclerosis. The chain recombines TRBV3-1 with TRBJ2-3; D not resolved. The CDR3 DNA is TGTGCCAGCAGCCAAGGGCACTCGACGCGGGATACGCAGTATTTT. This gives the protein CASSQGHSTRDTQYF.